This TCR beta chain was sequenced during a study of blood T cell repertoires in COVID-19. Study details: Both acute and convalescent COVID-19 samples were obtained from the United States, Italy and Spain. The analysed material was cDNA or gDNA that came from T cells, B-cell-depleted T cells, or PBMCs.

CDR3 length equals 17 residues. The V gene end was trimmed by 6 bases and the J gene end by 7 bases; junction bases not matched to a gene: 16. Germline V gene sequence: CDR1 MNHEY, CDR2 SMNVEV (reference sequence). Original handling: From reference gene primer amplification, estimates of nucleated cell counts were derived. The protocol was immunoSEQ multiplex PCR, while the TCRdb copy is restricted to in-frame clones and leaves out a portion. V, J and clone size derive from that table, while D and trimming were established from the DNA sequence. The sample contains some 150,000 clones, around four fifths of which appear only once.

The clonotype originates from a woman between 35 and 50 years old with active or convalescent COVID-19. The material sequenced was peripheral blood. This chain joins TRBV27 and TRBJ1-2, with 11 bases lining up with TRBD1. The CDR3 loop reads CASRPLGQGARNGGYTF. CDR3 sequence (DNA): TGTGCCAGCAGACCATTAGGACAGGGGGCGCGAAATGGTGGCTACACCTTC.